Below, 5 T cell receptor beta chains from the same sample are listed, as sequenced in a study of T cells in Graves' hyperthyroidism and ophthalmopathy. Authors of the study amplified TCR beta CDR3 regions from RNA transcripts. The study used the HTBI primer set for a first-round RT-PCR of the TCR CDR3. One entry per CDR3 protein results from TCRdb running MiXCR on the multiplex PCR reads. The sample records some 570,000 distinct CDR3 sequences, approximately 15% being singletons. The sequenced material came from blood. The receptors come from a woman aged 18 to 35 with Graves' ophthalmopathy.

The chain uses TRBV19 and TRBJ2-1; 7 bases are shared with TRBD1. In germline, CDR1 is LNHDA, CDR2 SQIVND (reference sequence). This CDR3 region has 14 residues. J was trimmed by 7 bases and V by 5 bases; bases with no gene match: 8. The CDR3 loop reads CASSSPTGLNEQFF. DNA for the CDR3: TGTGCCAGTAGTTCCCCGACAGGGTTAAATGAGCAGTTCTTC.

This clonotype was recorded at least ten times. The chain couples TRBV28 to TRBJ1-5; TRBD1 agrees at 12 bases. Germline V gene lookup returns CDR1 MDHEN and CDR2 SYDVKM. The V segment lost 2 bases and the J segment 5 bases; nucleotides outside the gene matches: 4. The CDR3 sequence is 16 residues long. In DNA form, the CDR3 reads TGTGCCAGCAGTTTAACCGGGACAGGGGGCTATCAGCCCCAGCATTTT. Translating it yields CASSLTGTGGYQPQHF.

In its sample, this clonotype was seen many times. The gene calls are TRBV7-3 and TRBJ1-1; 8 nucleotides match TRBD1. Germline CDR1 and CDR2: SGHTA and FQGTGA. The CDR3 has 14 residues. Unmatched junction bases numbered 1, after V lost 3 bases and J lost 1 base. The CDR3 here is CASSFGQGNTEAFF. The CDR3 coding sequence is TGTGCCAGCAGCTTCGGACAGGGGAACACTGAAGCTTTCTTT.

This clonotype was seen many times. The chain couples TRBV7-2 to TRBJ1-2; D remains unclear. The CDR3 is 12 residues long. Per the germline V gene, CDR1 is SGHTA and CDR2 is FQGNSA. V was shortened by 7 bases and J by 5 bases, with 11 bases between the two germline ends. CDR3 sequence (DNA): TGTGCCAGCACCACAACGGGTTATGGCTACACCTTC. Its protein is CASTTTGYGYTF.

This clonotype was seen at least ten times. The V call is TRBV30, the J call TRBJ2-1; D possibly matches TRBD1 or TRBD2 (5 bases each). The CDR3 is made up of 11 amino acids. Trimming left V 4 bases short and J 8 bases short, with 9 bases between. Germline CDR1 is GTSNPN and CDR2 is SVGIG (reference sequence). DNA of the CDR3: TGTGCCTGGAATCGGGGCCATGAGCAGTTCTTC. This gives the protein CAWNRGHEQFF.